The 22 T cell receptor beta chains presented below share a single source sample, sequenced in a study of cytomegalovirus exposure and HLA in healthy donors. 13 Jbeta primers and 60 Vbeta primers were used for the PCR. Generated by immunoSEQ multiplex PCR, the TCRdb table keeps only in-frame clones and is missing some. This table holds 190,000 or so clones, 80% found once. The sample consisted of PBMCs. These receptors were obtained from a boy younger than 18 in good health and CMV-seronegative.

This clone was detected once. The J gene is TRBJ2-1, the V gene TRBV5-4, with 11 bases identical to TRBD2. Germline loops: CDR1 SGHNT, CDR2 YYREEE (reference sequence). V lost 0 bases to trimming and J lost 5 bases; unmatched junction nucleotides: 7. The length of the CDR3 is 17 residues. The CDR3 protein is CASSLAMLAGGHNEQFF. The CDR3 coding sequence is TGTGCCAGCAGCTTGGCCATGCTAGCGGGGGGCCACAATGAGCAGTTCTTC.

In this sample, this clone turned up once. The CDR3 DNA sequence: TGTGCCAGCAGTTTCGATCTAGCGGGAGTCCTACGGGAGCAGTTCTTC. It yields the protein CASSFDLAGVLREQFF. V and J are TRBV27 and TRBJ2-1, with 10 bases lining up with TRBD2. CDR3 length: 16 amino acids. The ends lost 3 bases at V and 10 bases at J; junction bases unmatched: 12. Germline V CDR1 and CDR2: MNHEY, SMNVEV (reference sequence).

The rearrangement uses TRBV18 and TRBJ1-1; 10 bases map to TRBD1. After removal of 2 bases from V and 5 bases from J, the junction contained 2 bases not matched to a gene. The germline CDR1 and CDR2 sequences are KGHSH and LQKENI. The CDR3 covers 14 residues. Here the CDR3 DNA reads TGTGCCAGCTCACCAGGGGGACAGGGGACTGAAGCTTTCTTT. Translation gives CASSPGGQGTEAFF.

This clone was recorded only once. The chain carries TRBV15 and TRBJ2-3, with TRBD1 matching 7 bases. Per germline, CDR1 LNHNV and CDR2 YYDKDF (reference sequence). This CDR3 contains 15 residues. Unmatched junction bases numbered 1, after V lost 1 base and J lost 0 bases. CDR3 amino acids: CATSRGQGSTDTQYF. The CDR3 DNA follows: TGTGCCACCAGCAGAGGACAGGGAAGCACAGATACGCAGTATTTT. Full variable domain (missing parts from reference TRBV15 and TRBJ2-3): DAMVIQNPRYQVTQFGKPVTLSCSQTLNHNVMYWYQQKSSQAPKLLFHYYDKDFNNEADTPDNFQSRRPNTSFCFLDIRSPGLGDTAMYLCATSRGQGSTDTQYFGPGTRLTVL.

This clone was counted between two and nine times. The rearrangement joins TRBV19 to TRBJ1-1; D perhaps matches TRBD1 (6 bases). Germline CDR1 and CDR2: LNHDA and SQIVND (reference sequence). This CDR3 region has 17 residues. Trimming removed 0 bases from V and 3 bases from J, with 17 bases in between. The CDR3 loop reads CASSIDRTAGVYTEAFF. The CDR3 nucleotides read TGTGCCAGTAGTATAGATCGGACAGCCGGGGTGTACACTGAAGCTTTCTTT.

The V call is TRBV21-1, the J call TRBJ1-2; the table's D gene call, TRBD1, was not cross checked with the DNA. TRBV21-1 is labeled a pseudogene. The CDR3 runs to 16 residues. This chain's CDR3 is CASSKWGMTGSEGYTF. The CDR3 DNA reads TGTGCCAGCAGCAAATGGGGAATGACAGGGTCTGAAGGCTACACCTTC.

This clone was recorded once. The chain links TRBV5-1 to TRBJ2-3, with TRBD2 matching 7 bases. The V gene end was trimmed by 0 bases and the J gene end by 3 bases; junction bases not matched to a gene: 4. Germline CDR1 and CDR2: SGHRS and YFSETQ. The CDR3 runs 15 residues. CDR3 sequence reads: CASSLEAAGTDTQYF. The CDR3 DNA sequence: TGCGCCAGCAGCTTGGAAGCAGCGGGGACAGATACGCAGTATTTT.

The rearrangement links TRBV7-9 to TRBJ1-2; D may be TRBD1 (5 bases). The CDR3 is 13 residues long. V was trimmed by 3 bases and J by 4 bases, leaving 9 bases between them. Germline assignment: CDR1 SEHNR and CDR2 FQNEAQ (reference sequence). The CDR3 loop reads CASSFRTFYGYTF. DNA of the CDR3: TGTGCCAGCAGCTTTCGGACATTCTATGGCTACACCTTC.

The CDR3 bases are TGTGCCAGCAGCCAAGATTGGGAGACTGGAAACACCATATATTTT. Translated: CASSQDWETGNTIYF. This chain connects TRBV4-2 to TRBJ1-3; D not resolved. Germline CDR1 is LGHNA and CDR2 is YNFKEQ. This CDR3 is built from 15 residues. Trimming cost V 0 bases and J 2 bases, with 8 bases left between them.

The chain links TRBV15 to TRBJ2-2; a weak D match, TRBD1 (6 bases). There are 15 residues in the CDR3. Germline assignment: CDR1 LNHNV and CDR2 YYDKDF (reference sequence). The V gene lost 0 bases and the J gene lost 4 bases, with 9 bases spanning the gap. The CDR3 DNA is TGTGCCACCAGCAGAGAGGGACACTTCACCGGGGAGCTGTTTTTT. It yields the protein CATSREGHFTGELFF. The entire variable domain, with the rest obtained from reference TRBV15 and TRBJ2-2, is as follows: DAMVIQNPRYQVTQFGKPVTLSCSQTLNHNVMYWYQQKSSQAPKLLFHYYDKDFNNEADTPDNFQSRRPNTSFCFLDIRSPGLGDTAMYLCATSREGHFTGELFFGEGSRLTVL.

This rearrangement joins TRBV6-5 to TRBJ1-2, with no clear D. The CDR3 loop spans 13 amino acids. Germline V CDR1 and CDR2: MNHEY, SVGAGI. V dropped 6 bases and J dropped 8 bases, with 16 bases sitting between them. This CDR3 reads CASSYRSAKGYTF. In DNA, the CDR3 is TGTGCCAGCAGCTACCGATCCGCTAAGGGCTACACCTTC.

The chain couples TRBV5-1 to TRBJ2-5; D remains unclear. The ends were cut back, 4 bases at V and 7 bases at J, with 17 bases in the middle. Looked up from germline, CDR1 is SGHRS and CDR2 is YFSETQ. CDR3 length equals 14 residues. The CDR3 nucleotides are TGCGCCAGCAGCCAAACCCCCCTAAGAGGGACCCAGTACTTC. This gives the protein CASSQTPLRGTQYF.

V usage is TRBV4-2 and J usage is TRBJ1-6; D possibly corresponds to TRBD1 (6 bases). CDR1 is LGHNA, CDR2 YNFKEQ, per germline. The CDR3 runs 13 residues. V lost 0 bases to trimming and J lost 9 bases, with 6 bases between them. CDR3 DNA sequence: TGTGCCAGCAGCCAAGACAGGGGTTCACCCCTCCACTTT. It encodes CASSQDRGSPLHF.

This chain uses TRBV11-1 with TRBJ2-1, with 12 bases matching TRBD2. This CDR3 has 18 amino acids. V was pared by 5 bases and J by 0 bases, with 8 bases of the junction left unmatched. Germline V gene lookup returns CDR1 SGHAT and CDR2 FQDESV (reference sequence). DNA for the CDR3: TGTGCCAGCAGCGGTCCTAGCGGGGGGGTAAGCTCCTACAATGAGCAGTTCTTC. Protein: CASSGPSGGVSSYNEQFF.

V usage is TRBV7-8 and J usage is TRBJ2-1, with D perhaps matching TRBD1 (6 bases). Germline-derived CDR1 and CDR2 are SGHVS and FQNEAQ. The CDR3 length is 14 residues. Trimming left V 3 bases short and J 9 bases short, with 15 bases between. CDR3 sequence (DNA): TGTGCCAGCAGCTTCCCCGGAGGACAGTTTGAGCAGTTCTTC. Translated, it gives CASSFPGGQFEQFF.

This chain uses TRBV20-1 with TRBJ1-1; D unresolved. With 2 bases removed from V and 1 base from J, the gap between germline ends came to 2 bases. This CDR3 is built from 11 residues. Germline loops: CDR1 DFQATT, CDR2 SNEGSKA (reference sequence). CDR3 residues: CSARQNTEAFF. DNA for the CDR3: TGCAGTGCTAGACAGAACACTGAAGCTTTCTTT.

The chain has TRBV5-1 and TRBJ2-6, with D perhaps TRBD2 (5 bases). The V end was cut by 3 bases, the J end by 3 bases, with 7 bases between. This CDR3 is 14 amino acids long. CDR1 and CDR2 from the germline V gene are SGHRS and YFSETQ. CDR3 coding DNA: TGCGCCAGCAGCTCAGGAGGTGGGGCCAACGTCCTGACTTTC. Translation: CASSSGGGANVLTF.

This CDR3 reads CASSEASPRGQYF. The CDR3 nucleotides are TGTGCCAGCAGTGAAGCAAGTCCTAGGGGCCAGTACTTC. The chain combines TRBV2 with TRBJ2-5; D may be TRBD1 (5 bases). Germline V lookup: CDR1 SNHLY, CDR2 FYNNEI. V shed 0 bases and J shed 10 bases, with 12 bases lying between them. CDR3 size: 13 residues.

The chain has TRBV10-3 and TRBJ1-2, with D possibly TRBD1 on 6 matching bases. Germline CDR1 and CDR2: ENHRY and SYGVKD. The V end was cut by 4 bases, the J end by 4 bases, with 22 bases between. The CDR3 consists of 17 residues. The CDR3 nucleotides are TGTGCCATCAGTGGGAACCGACAGGACGCCCTAGGCTATGGCTACACCTTC. Translation: CAISGNRQDALGYGYTF.

V and J are TRBV7-9 and TRBJ1-1, with D hard to call. Germline V gene sequence: CDR1 SEHNR, CDR2 FQNEAQ (reference sequence). V shed 5 bases and J shed 0 bases, with 13 bases lying between them. This CDR3 has 15 residues. The CDR3 sequence: CASSPDGAMNTEAFF. Here the CDR3 DNA reads TGTGCCAGCAGCCCTGACGGAGCCATGAACACTGAAGCTTTCTTT.

V usage is TRBV10-1 and J usage is TRBJ2-7, with 8 nucleotides matching TRBD1. Germline lookup yields CDR1 WNHNN and CDR2 SYGVQD (reference sequence). CDR3 length: 15 amino acids. Trimming at V came to 3 bases and at J to 5 bases, leaving 9 bases not matched to a gene. CDR3 amino acids: CASSEGRTGLDEQYF. CDR3 DNA sequence: TGCGCCAGCAGTGAAGGGAGGACAGGGCTCGACGAGCAGTACTTC.

V gene TRBV10-3 combines with J gene TRBJ2-5; the D is unclear. Germline values: CDR1 ENHRY, CDR2 SYGVKD. Deletions cut 2 bases from V and 5 bases from J, with 6 bases between. The length of the CDR3 is 12 residues. CDR3 in amino acids: CAISEVGETQYF. The CDR3 coding sequence is TGTGCCATCAGTGAGGTCGGGGAGACCCAGTACTTC.